This T cell receptor beta chain was identified during a study of OX40 agonist ivuxolimab in advanced cancers. Regarding the complete study: Ivuxolimab was an agonistic, fully human IgG2 monoclonal antibody directed against OX40 (CD134), a costimulatory receptor. Intravenous ivuxolimab was administered to patients every 2 weeks at six dose levels: 0.01, 0.1, 0.3, 1.5, 3 and 10 mg/kg. Of the roughly 53 patients in dose escalation, some 19 had hepatocellular carcinoma, about 15 had melanoma, 9 had renal cell carcinoma and 9 had head and neck cancer. In the dose-escalation cohort, 75% to 90% of patients were male, and the mean age was approximately 60 years with a range of about 20 to 80. Prior anti-PD-1, anti-PD-L1 or anti-CTLA-4 therapy was permitted, and checkpoint inhibitors had been received by roughly two fifths of dose-escalation patients. Partial responses occurred in three dose-escalation patients, of whom one had hepatocellular carcinoma and two had cutaneous melanoma. The purpose of peripheral TCRbeta sequencing was to test whether ivuxolimab changed TCR sequence diversity and led to clonal T-cell expansion. The monotherapy dose-escalation portion (N ≈ 56 patients) of the phase I ivuxolimab trial is reported in the paper.

Details on this clone: The target of this receptor is not known. The record has no base qualities; no much larger clone is one base away.

V and J lose 5 bases and 2 bases, and a span of 13 bases separates them. The CDR1 and CDR2 encoded by the germline V gene (reference sequence) are MNHNY and SVGAGI. The CDR3 contains 15 residues, cysteine and phenylalanine counted. CDR3 DNA is the only sequence kept; it has 45 bases, read in frame from the first base. Overall results and qualifications from the work: Low levels of normalized T-cell clonal expansion were also seen in some patients who did not respond. The antigen specificity of the peripheral T cells that underwent clonal expansion was not determined. On average, CD8+ T cells showed more expanded clones than CD4+ T cells after ivuxolimab. Clonal expansion of both CD4+ and CD8+ blood T cells was observed from baseline to week 6 at doses 0.1 to 3.0 mg/kg. In the 0.1-3.0 mg/kg groups, partial responders had among the lowest normalized peripheral clonal expansion, particularly in CD8+ T cells.

To sequence the TCRbeta CDR3 region, genomic DNA was isolated from the sorted cells. The immunoSEQ Assay was used to sequence the TCRbeta CDR3 regions. TCRdb took this table from immuneACCESS and kept in-frame rearrangements with V and J called. Such tables lack part of the clones; where checked against another copy, unresolved V genes explain under half of the gap, and the rest is unexplained. In all, the sample holds about 51,000 clones, and about 78% of those were seen once. Approximately 2% of the sample goes to the ten largest clones. Patients with autoimmune disease history or receiving systemic immunosuppression were excluded from the trial. Peripheral blood for TCR sequencing was collected from all dose cohorts at baseline, on cycle 4 day 1, and on cycle 7 day 1. The samples were taken from a phase I, first-in-human, multicenter, open-label dose-escalation trial of ivuxolimab. The trial enrolled adults with locally advanced or metastatic head and neck squamous cell, hepatocellular, melanoma or renal cell carcinoma. Before TCR sequencing, CD4+ and CD8+ T cells were separately sorted from peripheral blood.

Sequencing was performed on CD4+ or CD8+ T cells sorted from blood, taken in a trial of the OX40 agonist ivuxolimab. The receptor was isolated from an adult with an advanced solid tumor such as melanoma, head and neck, liver or kidney cancer. The rearranged segments are TRBV6-6 and TRBJ1-3; the D gene is perhaps TRBD1, from 5 matching bases. The DNA is as follows: TGTGCCAGCAGTCCTTCGACGGGGGCTGGAAACACCATATATTTT. Translated, it reads CASSPSTGAGNTIYF.